These T cell receptor beta chains were read from a single sample in a study of blood T cell repertoires in COVID-19. Sequencing was performed with immunoSEQ multiplex PCR; in TCRdb, only in-frame clones are kept and a portion is missing. The data contain fewer than 500,000 clones, around 89% of them singletons. Sequencing used PBMCs or T cells enriched from blood (not recorded which). Receptors originate from a woman in her twenties or thirties with acute COVID-19. Both conserved end residues are part of each CDR3. D genes are given only for firm matches. Rows give clone size only sometimes, using once, few, many, or a class for an expanded clone.

j_call d_call v_call clone_size cdr3_nt cdr3_aa
TRBJ1-4 NA TRBV30 NA TGTGCCTACAAACTCGGGGTTTATGAAAAACTGTTTTTT CAYKLGVYEKLFF
TRBJ2-2 TRBD1 TRBV10-1 NA TGCGCCAGCAGTCTGCCGGGACAGGGGGATCCCGGGGAGCTGTTTTTT CASSLPGQGDPGELFF
TRBJ2-2 TRBD2 TRBV27 NA TGTGCCAGCAGTTCGCTAGCGGGGGGGACCGGGGAGCTGTTTTTT CASSSLAGGTGELFF
TRBJ2-5 TRBD2 TRBV14 once TGTGCCAGCAGCCCCGGGACTAGCGGATGGGGTGTGGAGACCCAGTACTTC CASSPGTSGWGVETQYF
TRBJ1-5 NA TRBV19 NA TGTGCCAGTGCTCCCGTGGGGGCTCAGCCCCAGCATTTT CASAPVGAQPQHF
TRBJ1-2 NA TRBV19 NA TGTGCCAGTAGTCCTGGGCAGGGAGGTCTTTATGGCTACACCTTC CASSPGQGGLYGYTF
TRBJ1-5 NA TRBV9 NA TGTGCCAGCAGCGTAGATTGGGGAGAGGATCAGCCCCAGCATTTT CASSVDWGEDQPQHF
TRBJ1-2 NA TRBV7-2 NA TGTGCCAGCAGCTTATGGGGGGACTATGGCTACACCTTC CASSLWGDYGYTF
TRBJ2-7 TRBD1 TRBV29-1 NA TGCAGCGTTGAAGATCGGGACAGTGGGTACGAGCAGTACTTC CSVEDRDSGYEQYF
TRBJ2-7 NA TRBV7-2 NA TGTGCCAGCAGCTTAGTAGCAGGGGCCTACGAGCAGTACTTC CASSLVAGAYEQYF
TRBJ2-2 TRBD2 TRBV6-2/TRBV6-3 NA TGTGCCAGCAGTTACCCCGGGCGGGGGGGCATCGGGTACACCGGGGAGCTGTTTTTT CASSYPGRGGIGYTGELFF
TRBJ2-7 NA TRBV27 NA TGTGCCAGCAGCTCCAGCTCCTACGAGCAGTACTTC CASSSSSYEQYF
TRBJ2-1 TRBD1 TRBV7-9 NA TGTGCCAGCAGCTTATACAGGGGTCGATACAATGAGCAGTTCTTC CASSLYRGRYNEQFF
TRBJ1-4 TRBD1 TRBV5-1 NA TGCGCCAGCAGCGAAGGGACAGTCCGCTTTAATGAAAAACTGTTTTTT CASSEGTVRFNEKLFF
TRBJ2-3 TRBD2 TRBV18 few TGTGCCAGCTCACCAACGACTAGCGGGGGGGCAGATACGCAGTATTTT CASSPTTSGGADTQYF
TRBJ1-1 TRBD1 TRBV18 few TGTGCCAGCTCACCTACGACAGGGCGAATTTCGGAAGCTTTCTTT CASSPTTGRISEAFF
TRBJ2-5 TRBD2 TRBV2 NA TGTGCCAGCAGGGGGATTCTCTGGACTAGCGGGGGCCCGGCCAAACAAGAGACCCAGTACTTC CASRGILWTSGGPAKQETQYF
TRBJ1-1 TRBD1 TRBV2 NA TGTGCCAGCAGTGACGGGACAGGGAGCACTGAAGCTTTCTTT CASSDGTGSTEAFF
TRBJ1-2 NA TRBV7-3 NA TGTGCCAGCAGCTACGAGGGAGGGGGTGGCTACACCTTC CASSYEGGGGYTF
TRBJ2-7 TRBD1 TRBV30 NA TGTGCCTGGGGGACAGGACTAACTGTTGAGCAGTACTTC CAWGTGLTVEQYF
TRBJ1-2 NA TRBV30 NA TGTGCCTGGAACAGGGCCTCTAACTATGGCTACACCTTC CAWNRASNYGYTF
TRBJ2-2 NA TRBV9 NA TGTGCCAGCAGCGTAACTTCTAACCCCAAACCCACCGGGGAGCTGTTTTTT CASSVTSNPKPTGELFF
TRBJ2-3 NA TRBV12-3/TRBV12-4 NA TGTGCCAGCAGTTTGGGCCCCGTCTCTACGCAGTATTTT CASSLGPVSTQYF
TRBJ1-1 TRBD1 TRBV27 NA TGTGCCAGCAGTTTAGGGACAGGGGGCAACACTGAAGCTTTCTTT CASSLGTGGNTEAFF
TRBJ1-5 TRBD1 TRBV7-8 NA TGTGCCAGCAGCCCCAATCCGGGACAGGGCAATCAGCCCCAGCATTTT CASSPNPGQGNQPQHF
TRBJ1-6 NA TRBV18 NA TGTGCCAGCTCACGGGCCGCGAATTCACCCCTCCACTTT CASSRAANSPLHF
TRBJ2-1 TRBD2 TRBV10-3 NA TGTGCCATCAGTCCCGCGGGACTAAACCCCTTCTTC CAISPAGLNPFF
TRBJ2-3 NA TRBV13 NA TGTGCCAGCAGCGTTGACTCAGTACCGGATACGCAGTATTTT CASSVDSVPDTQYF
TRBJ1-2 NA TRBV7-9 NA TGTGCCAGCAGCTTCTCTAACTATGGCTACACCTTC CASSFSNYGYTF
TRBJ1-2 TRBD1 TRBV19 NA TGTGCCAGTAGCCCGACAGGGTCAAACTATGGCTACACCTTC CASSPTGSNYGYTF
TRBJ2-3 NA TRBV6-5 NA TGTGCCAGCAGTTACGGGGGGTGGACAGATACGCAGTATTTT CASSYGGWTDTQYF
TRBJ2-7 NA TRBV10-3 NA TGTGCCATCAGTGAGCAGTTGGGGCATGACGAGCAGTACTTC CAISEQLGHDEQYF
TRBJ1-1 NA TRBV4-2 NA TGTGCCAGCAGCCAAGAAACAGGGACCACTGAAGCTTTCTTT CASSQETGTTEAFF
TRBJ2-7 TRBD1 TRBV10-3 NA TGTGCCATCAGTGAGTCGGGGACAGGGCTCGACGAGCAGTACTTC CAISESGTGLDEQYF
TRBJ1-1 NA TRBV6-5 NA TGTGCCAGTAGGGAGAGGAACACTGAAGCTTTCTTT CASRERNTEAFF
TRBJ2-1 TRBD2 TRBV12-3/TRBV12-4 NA TGTGCCAGCATCCTTAGGGAGGGCGATGAGCAGTTCTTC CASILREGDEQFF
TRBJ2-6 TRBD2 TRBV9 NA TGTGCCAGCAGCGTAGGCGGGAGCAACGTCCTGACTTTC CASSVGGSNVLTF
TRBJ1-6 TRBD1 TRBV5-6 NA TGTGCCAGCAGCTTTTCCGGACAGGTCACTTCACCCCTCCACTTT CASSFSGQVTSPLHF
TRBJ2-7 NA TRBV7-9 NA TGTGCCAGCAGCCCCTGGGGGACAAACTCCTACGAGCAGTACTTC CASSPWGTNSYEQYF
TRBJ2-7 TRBD2 TRBV5-6 NA TGTGCCAGCAGCTTGGCGGGGACTAGCGGGGGGCTCAAACCCTACGAGCAGTACTTC CASSLAGTSGGLKPYEQYF
TRBJ2-1 NA TRBV28 NA TGTGCCAGCAGTTTACCAAACCGCCCAGAAGCGGAGCAGTTCTTC CASSLPNRPEAEQFF
TRBJ2-5 NA TRBV9 NA TGTGCCAGCAGCGTAGCGCACGGCGGTGGGTACCAAGAGACCCAGTACTTC CASSVAHGGGYQETQYF
TRBJ1-4 NA TRBV18 NA TGTGCCAGCTCACCATTGGCCTCCGTCGGGGAAAAACTGTTTTTT CASSPLASVGEKLFF
TRBJ2-2 TRBD2 TRBV6-5 NA TGTGCCAGCGGGGGGGACACCGGGGAGCTGTTTTTT CASGGDTGELFF
TRBJ2-7 TRBD2 TRBV5-1 once TGCGCCAGCAGCTCGGGGACTAGCGGGGGTTTCTCCTACGAGCAGTACTTC CASSSGTSGGFSYEQYF
TRBJ2-3 TRBD2 TRBV7-9 NA TGTGCCAGCAGCTTAGAGGTCGGTAGCGGGGGGGCCGCAGATACGCAGTATTTT CASSLEVGSGGAADTQYF
TRBJ1-4 NA TRBV7-6 NA TGTGCCAGCAGCTTAGAGGGGACAAGAAATGAAAAACTGTTTTTT CASSLEGTRNEKLFF
TRBJ2-6 TRBD1 TRBV5-4 NA TGTGCCAGCAGCGTCGGGCAGGGGGCTTTCTCTGGGGCCAACGTCCTGACTTTC CASSVGQGAFSGANVLTF
TRBJ1-2 NA TRBV2 NA TGTGCCAGCAGCGGTGGACAGAACTTTAACTATGGCTACACCTTC CASSGGQNFNYGYTF
TRBJ1-5 TRBD1 TRBV4-1 NA TGCGCCAGCAGCCAAGAAAAAAGGACAGGGGGCAATCAGCCCCAGCATTTT CASSQEKRTGGNQPQHF
TRBJ2-2 NA TRBV6-5 NA TGTGCCAGCAGCGGCGGGGAGCTGTTTTTT CASSGGELFF
TRBJ2-7 TRBD2 TRBV12-5 NA TGTGCTAGTGGTTTGGCCCTGCTGACTAGCGGGGAAGACTACGAGCAGTACTTC CASGLALLTSGEDYEQYF
TRBJ1-1 NA TRBV6-5 NA TGTGCCAGCGTTCACAGGTCGAACACTGAAGCTTTCTTT CASVHRSNTEAFF
TRBJ2-1 NA TRBV9 NA TGTGCCAGCAGCGTAGTTGGGGCTAGTAGCAATGAGCAGTTCTTC CASSVVGASSNEQFF
TRBJ1-1 NA TRBV18 NA TGTGCCAGCTCACCGAGCGGGGGTGGCACTGAAGCTTTCTTT CASSPSGGGTEAFF
TRBJ1-3 NA TRBV3-1/TRBV3-2 NA TGTGCCAGCAGCCAAGGGGGCTACGGAAACACCATATATTTT CASSQGGYGNTIYF
TRBJ1-4 TRBD1 TRBV7-9 NA TGTGCCAGCAGCTCGTCTAGGGGGCGATGGGAAAAACTGTTTTTT CASSSSRGRWEKLFF